One sample yielded the 21 T cell receptor beta chains listed below, sequenced in a study of shared clonotypes between healthy human individuals. The method was immunoSEQ multiplex PCR; TCRdb's version includes in-frame clones alone and lacks a portion of them. The table shows hundreds of thousands of clones, with about 96% occurring only once. Positively selected for CCR7, the CD45RO-negative cells used as naive CD8 cells excluded terminally differentiated effector memory CD45RA+ cells. The sequencing sample was made of naive CD8+ T cells sorted from blood. The source is a man aged 25 to 40 in good health.

This sequence joins TRBV11-2 and TRBJ2-3; D gene uncertain. Trimming stripped 5 bases from V and 6 bases from J, with 15 bases between. The CDR3 has 14 amino acids. The germline gives CDR1 SGHAT, CDR2 FQNNGV. CDR3 nucleotide sequence: TGTGCCAGCAGCCTTAGACCGGGCCCGGATACGCAGTATTTT. This codes for CASSLRPGPDTQYF.

The V call is TRBV18, the J call TRBJ1-4; TRBD1 aligns across 10 bases. V lost 5 bases, J lost 6 bases, and 3 bases stayed unmatched. CDR3 length: 14 amino acids. The germline V gene has CDR1 KGHSH and CDR2 LQKENI. For the CDR3, the DNA is TGTGCCAGCTCAGTCGGGACAGGGGATGAAAAACTGTTTTTT. This sequence encodes CASSVGTGDEKLFF.

This chain uses TRBV4-3 with TRBJ1-4; TRBD1 is a possible D gene (5 bases). The ends were cut back, 11 bases at V and 8 bases at J, with 18 bases in the middle. CDR1 LGHNA and CDR2 YSLEER come from the germline V gene. This CDR3 has 13 amino acids. In nucleotides, the CDR3 is TGCGCCTCCTCCGGCAGGGAGGGCGAAAAACTGTTTTTT. Translated, it gives CASSGREGEKLFF.

This clone was seen once. The junction does not match germline at one end; this may be a read error. J is TRBJ2-7 and V is TRBV11-2, with TRBD2 as a possible D gene (6 bases). CDR3 length: 14 amino acids. Germline V CDR1 and CDR2: SGHAT, FQNNGV. CDR3 residues: CASSVETGGYEQYF. The DNA for the CDR3 is TGTGCCAGCAGCGTAGAAACCGGGGGCTACGAGCAGTACTTC.

The table lists this clone with a count of one. The CDR3 DNA follows: TGTGCCAGCAGCTGGGGGACAGGGAACACCGGGGAGCTGTTTTTT. Protein sequence: CASSWGTGNTGELFF. The genes are TRBV13 and TRBJ2-2, with TRBD1 identical over 8 bases. This CDR3 is 15 amino acids long. CDR1 PRHDT and CDR2 FYEKMQ come from the germline V gene (reference sequence). J lost 1 base, V lost 4 bases, and 2 bases had no gene match.

This clone has just one count. The same CDR3 arises from other DNA sequences in this sample as well. The genes are TRBV29-1 and TRBJ2-7; 13 bases match TRBD2. Germline CDR1 reads SQVTM; CDR2 reads ANQGSEA. Trimming at V came to 6 bases and at J to 2 bases, leaving 4 bases not matched to a gene. The CDR3 is made up of 14 amino acids. In DNA form, the CDR3 reads TGCAGCGTAGCCGGGACTAGCGGGACCTACGAGCAGTACTTC. It is translated as CSVAGTSGTYEQYF.

In DNA, the CDR3 is TGTGCCAGCAGTCAAGCAGCGGGAGGGGTAACAGATACGCAGTATTTT. Its protein product is CASSQAAGGVTDTQYF. The genes are TRBV27 and TRBJ2-3, with TRBD2 matching 10 bases. This CDR3 comprises 16 residues. CDR1 and CDR2 from the germline V gene are MNHEY and SMNVEV (reference sequence). V was clipped by 5 bases and J by 3 bases; unmatched bases: 8.

This chain connects TRBV14 to TRBJ1-2; weak D call: TRBD1 (5 bases). CDR3 size: 15 residues. The V end was cut by 1 base, the J end by 6 bases, with 15 bases between. The germline gives CDR1 SGHDN, CDR2 FVKESK. CDR3 sequence reads: CASSQVSRAKDGYTF. CDR3 nucleotides: TGTGCCAGCAGCCAAGTCAGCAGGGCGAAGGATGGCTACACCTTC. Full variable domain (outside the CDR3, taken from reference TRBV14 and TRBJ1-2): EAGVTQFPSHSVIEKGQTVTLRCDPISGHDNLYWYRRVMGKEIKFLLHFVKESKQDESGMPNNRFLAERTGGTYSTLKVQPAELEDSGVYFCASSQVSRAKDGYTFGSGTRLTVV.

The genes are TRBV5-6 and TRBJ2-3, with 8 bases fitting TRBD2. CDR1 is SGHDT, CDR2 YYEEEE, per germline. CDR3 length equals 16 residues. V was pared by 2 bases and J by 3 bases, with 8 bases of the junction left unmatched. In nucleotides, the CDR3 is TGTGCCAGCAGCTTCAGTCCAGCGGGGGTAACAGATACGCAGTATTTT. Its translation: CASSFSPAGVTDTQYF. Based on the CDR3 plus reference TRBV5-6 and TRBJ2-3, the full variable domain is DAGVTQSPTHLIKTRGQQVTLRCSPKSGHDTVSWYQQALGQGPQFIFQYYEEEERQRGNFPDRFSGHQFPNYSSELNVNALLLGDSALYLCASSFSPAGVTDTQYFGPGTRLTVL.

The rearrangement joins TRBV13 to TRBJ2-7; the D call may be TRBD1 or TRBD2 (5 bases each). V was cut by 7 bases and J by 0 bases, with 13 bases left in between. The germline V gene encodes CDR1 PRHDT and CDR2 FYEKMQ (reference sequence). The CDR3 has 14 amino acids. This chain's CDR3 is CASNKGTSSYEQYF. For the CDR3, the DNA is TGTGCCAGCAACAAAGGGACGTCCTCCTACGAGCAGTACTTC.

This chain joins TRBV7-9 and TRBJ2-2, with a tentative D call TRBD1 (5 bases). Between the trimmed V and J ends, which lost 4 bases and 0 bases, there was a span of 18 bases. The germline gives CDR1 SEHNR, CDR2 FQNEAQ (reference sequence). The CDR3 is 18 amino acids. The CDR3 DNA follows: TGTGCCAGCAGCTCCACGCACAGGAAATTGACGAACACCGGGGAGCTGTTTTTT. Its translation: CASSSTHRKLTNTGELFF.

The V gene is TRBV11-3, the J gene TRBJ2-3, with 10 bases aligning to TRBD2. CDR3 size: 16 residues. CDR1 is SGHNT and CDR2 is YENEEA in the germline V gene. The trim removed 0 bases at V and 4 bases at J, leaving 4 bases unmatched. CDR3 nucleotides: TGTGCCAGCAGCTTAGAGGCTAGCGGGAGTGCAGATACGCAGTATTTT. It codes for CASSLEASGSADTQYF.

The J gene is TRBJ2-1, the V gene TRBV4-1; D unclear. The V end lost 1 base, the J end lost 5 bases, and 9 bases lay between the germline ends. CDR3 length equals 14 residues. CDR1 MGHRA and CDR2 YSYEKL come from the germline V gene. The CDR3 loop reads CASSQVGDDNEQFF. In nucleotides, the CDR3 is TGCGCCAGCAGCCAAGTCGGAGACGACAATGAGCAGTTCTTC.

This chain uses TRBV19 with TRBJ1-4, with unresolved D. V gave up 5 bases and J gave up 2 bases, with 12 bases separating them. CDR3 length equals 15 residues. Germline loops: CDR1 LNHDA, CDR2 SQIVND (reference sequence). CDR3 protein: CASSWRLRTNEKLFF. As DNA, the CDR3 is TGTGCCAGTAGTTGGAGACTGCGGACTAATGAAAAACTGTTTTTT.

In regard to this clone: The same CDR3 is also encoded by other DNA sequences in this sample. The chain is built from TRBV27 and TRBJ1-1, with a possible D match to TRBD1 (5 bases). Deletions cut 3 bases from V and 5 bases from J, with 10 bases between. Germline CDR1 is MNHEY and CDR2 is SMNVEV (reference sequence). The CDR3 totals 13 residues. CDR3 loop: CASSFGGGTEAFF. CDR3 coding DNA: TGTGCCAGCAGTTTTGGGGGGGGTACTGAAGCTTTCTTT.

This chain uses TRBV18 with TRBJ1-4; the D is unclear. Germline CDR1 is KGHSH and CDR2 is LQKENI. V was pared by 3 bases and J by 5 bases, with 19 bases between. CDR3 length: 17 amino acids. This CDR3 is CASSPPSRGRPNEKLFF. The CDR3 bases are TGTGCCAGCTCACCTCCTTCGCGAGGCAGGCCAAATGAAAAACTGTTTTTT.

For this clone: Within the sample, other DNA sequences also encode this same CDR3. The chain joins TRBV29-1 to TRBJ1-2; D is uncertain. From germline, CDR1 is SQVTM and CDR2 ANQGSEA. CDR3 length equals 11 residues. V was pared by 1 base and J by 6 bases, with 6 bases between. In nucleotides, the CDR3 is TGCAGCGTTGAAGGACGAGATGGCTACACCTTC. It codes for CSVEGRDGYTF.

The chain carries TRBV6-6 and TRBJ2-1; 12 nucleotides line up with TRBD2. After removal of 5 bases from V and 6 bases from J, the junction contained 2 bases not matched to a gene. Germline CDR1 reads MNHNY; CDR2 reads SVGAGI (reference sequence). The CDR3 is made up of 14 amino acids. The CDR3 DNA sequence: TGTGCCAGCAGTCTAGCGGGGGGGTTCAATGAGCAGTTCTTC. Its protein product is CASSLAGGFNEQFF.

CDR3 region: CASSPWAGTDTQYF. The CDR3 DNA follows: TGTGCCAGCTCCCCATGGGCAGGCACAGATACGCAGTATTTT. V is TRBV6-4 and J is TRBJ2-3, with D unresolved. Deletions cut 8 bases from V and 1 base from J, with 13 bases between. Germline loops: CDR1 MRHNA, CDR2 SNTAGT. The length of the CDR3 is 14 residues.

V is TRBV6-5 and J is TRBJ2-7; D possibly corresponds to TRBD2 (5 bases). Germline V CDR1 and CDR2: MNHEY, SVGAGI. The CDR3 covers 15 residues. Trimming stripped 0 bases from V and 6 bases from J, with 15 bases between. The CDR3 region is CASSYSFSDSGEQYF. CDR3 nucleotides: TGTGCCAGCAGTTACTCCTTTTCGGACTCCGGCGAGCAGTACTTC.

In the case of this clone: Other nucleotide sequences in the sample specify the same CDR3. The J gene is TRBJ2-7, the V gene TRBV7-2; 10 bases are a match to TRBD2. There are 14 residues in the CDR3. CDR1 is SGHTA, CDR2 FQGNSA, per germline. J lost 2 bases, V lost 4 bases, and 2 bases had no gene match. The CDR3: CASSWTSGAYEQYF. As DNA, the CDR3 is TGTGCCAGCAGCTGGACTAGCGGTGCCTACGAGCAGTACTTC.